One TCR beta chain is described in this entry. The data derive from a study of patients and donors after allogeneic stem cell transplantation. Germline V lookup: CDR1 LGHNT, CDR2 FRNRAP. With V trimmed by 0 bases and J by 3 bases, 6 bases remained unmatched. CDR3 length: 18 amino acids. TCRdb ran MiXCR on the RT-PCR reads and lists one entry per CDR3 protein. The sample has 50,000 to 60,000 distinct CDR3 sequences, about an eighth seen once. The sample was blood, either unsorted or a sorted T cell fraction (not recorded which). V and J are TRBV12-5 and TRBJ2-2, with TRBD2 identical over 11 bases. The receptor's source is a human donor who was either an allogeneic HSCT recipient or a stem cell or donor lymphocyte infusion donor (not recorded which). It is not recorded whose cells these are; they may come from a transplant donor. CDR3 residues: CASGLVTSGSTDTGELFF. In DNA, the CDR3 is TGTGCTAGTGGTTTGGTTACTAGCGGGAGTACAGACACCGGGGAGCTGTTTTTT.